This TCR beta chain was observed in a study of T cell repertoires in cytomegalovirus infection. Notes on the study in general: There were HLA-C-restricted CMV-specific TCR beta clonotypes dominating the ex vivo response.

TCRdb itself ran the reads through MiXCR, one entry per CDR3 protein. The sample has some 700,000 distinct CDR3 sequences, roughly 35% seen once. A remark on this clonotype: Its antigen is currently unknown.

Sequences were obtained from PBMCs. The clonotype comes from a human donor in good health (CMV status not recorded). Some clones in this sample may be carry-over from other donors' samples.

CDR3 sequence (DNA): TGTGCCTGGATAGGGGGGGCCCACTCCTACAATGAGCAGTTCTTC. This encodes CAWIGGAHSYNEQFF. The chain joins TRBV30 to TRBJ2-1; D might be TRBD2 (7 bases). The CDR3 contains 15 residues. Germline CDR1 reads GTSNPN; CDR2 reads SVGIG (reference sequence). Trimming stripped 4 bases from V and 0 bases from J, with 13 bases between.